Presented here are 19 T cell receptor beta chains from one specimen sequenced in a study of blood T cell repertoires in COVID-19 (dated by TCRdb to the early 2020s). Library preparation used the immunoSEQ multiplex PCR assay. TCRdb re-hosts the immuneACCESS table, in-frame sequences only. Its copies lack some clones; in the studies checked, an unresolved V gene accounts for under half of them, and the cause for the rest is not known. This sample holds about 320,000 clones; around four fifths were observed only once. Together, the top ten hold 1% to 1.5% of the sample. The sequencing sample was made of peripheral blood. The origin of the receptors is a woman aged 50 to 65 with acute or convalescent COVID-19.

V gene TRBV27 combines with J gene TRBJ1-2, with 11 bases that match TRBD1. Germline V CDR1 and CDR2: MNHEY, SMNVEV (reference sequence). The CDR3 totals 16 residues. V was pared by 6 bases and J by 6 bases, with 12 bases of the junction left unmatched. CDR3 loop: CASSPPGQGALNGYTF. The CDR3 DNA follows: TGTGCCAGCAGCCCTCCCGGACAGGGGGCGTTAAATGGCTACACCTTC.

V usage is TRBV10-3 and J usage is TRBJ1-1, with 9 bases matching TRBD1. The V gene's germline CDR1 is ENHRY and CDR2 SYGVKD. Unmatched junction bases numbered 2, after V lost 6 bases and J lost 3 bases. CDR3 length: 13 residues. The CDR3 loop reads CAIRGQGDTEAFF. The CDR3 nucleotides are TGTGCCATCAGGGGACAGGGAGACACTGAAGCTTTCTTT.

The chain recombines TRBV4-1 with TRBJ1-1; D may be TRBD1 (5 bases). Germline CDR1 and CDR2: MGHRA and YSYEKL. CDR3 length: 16 residues. V dropped 4 bases and J dropped 3 bases, with 18 bases sitting between them. The CDR3 DNA reads as TGCGCCAGCAGCCGAGGCGGGACTAGGGGACACACTGAAGCTTTCTTT. Protein product: CASSRGGTRGHTEAFF.

The chain recombines TRBV3-1 (or the pseudogene TRBV3-2) with TRBJ2-5; possible D gene TRBD2, 5 bases. Per germline, CDR1 LGHDT and CDR2 YNNKEL (reference sequence). V dropped 3 bases and J dropped 2 bases, with 10 bases sitting between them. CDR3 length: 14 amino acids. The CDR3 here is CASSHNTGQETQYF. In nucleotides, the CDR3 is TGTGCCAGCAGCCATAATACGGGACAAGAGACCCAGTACTTC.

The chain combines TRBV5-6 with TRBJ2-7; TRBD1 matches 9 bases. This CDR3 comprises 16 residues. Germline assignment: CDR1 SGHDT and CDR2 YYEEEE. The trim removed 4 bases at V and 3 bases at J, leaving 11 bases unmatched. The DNA for the CDR3 is TGTGCCAGCAGCCAGACTATACGGGACAGGGACTACGAGCAGTACTTC. It yields the protein CASSQTIRDRDYEQYF.

The chain combines TRBV2 with TRBJ1-3; the match to TRBD1 covers 10 bases. Germline loops: CDR1 SNHLY, CDR2 FYNNEI. This CDR3 has 14 amino acids. With V trimmed by 7 bases and J by 7 bases, 7 bases remained unmatched. CDR3 region: CASKGQGGSNTIYF. Written as DNA, the CDR3 is TGTGCCAGCAAAGGACAGGGGGGATCGAACACCATATATTTT.

The CDR3 sequence is CASSQDQGARGEAFF. The CDR3 bases are TGCGCCAGCAGCCAAGATCAGGGGGCGAGAGGTGAAGCTTTCTTT. The genes are TRBV4-1 and TRBJ1-1; 8 bases are shared with TRBD1. CDR1 and CDR2 from the germline V gene are MGHRA and YSYEKL. The CDR3 spans 15 residues. J gave up 7 bases and V 0 bases, and 7 bases lay outside the gene matches.

The J gene is TRBJ2-1, the V gene TRBV30; 8 bases fit TRBD1. J gave up 8 bases and V 2 bases, and 8 bases lay outside the gene matches. The germline V gene encodes CDR1 GTSNPN and CDR2 SVGIG (reference sequence). There are 14 residues in the CDR3. CDR3 protein: CAWSSLGQGDEQFF. The CDR3 nucleotides are TGTGCCTGGAGTTCCTTAGGACAGGGAGATGAGCAGTTCTTC. Supplemented by reference TRBV30 and TRBJ2-1, the full variable domain reads SQTIHQWPATLVQPVGSPLSLECTVEGTSNPNLYWYRQAAGRGLQLLFYSVGIGQISSEVPQNLSASRPQDRQFILSSKKLLLSDSGFYLCAWSSLGQGDEQFFGPGTRLTVL.

The V gene is TRBV2, the J gene TRBJ2-7; weak D call: TRBD1 (5 bases). This CDR3 has 12 amino acids. Germline loops: CDR1 SNHLY, CDR2 FYNNEI. Trimming took 6 bases from V and 6 from J, leaving 12 bases between them. DNA of the CDR3: TGTGCCAGCAGGCCTCAGGGAACCGAGCAGTACTTC. Its protein is CASRPQGTEQYF.

The chain links TRBV2 to TRBJ1-1, with 8 bases that match TRBD1. Germline V gene sequence: CDR1 SNHLY, CDR2 FYNNEI. This CDR3 contains 13 residues. V was pared by 8 bases and J by 5 bases, with 7 bases of the junction left unmatched. The CDR3 region is CASPTGERTEAFF. The CDR3 region has the DNA TGTGCCAGCCCGACAGGGGAAAGGACTGAAGCTTTCTTT.

The chain employs TRBV25-1 and TRBJ1-1; D is possibly TRBD1 (6 bases). CDR1 is MGHDK and CDR2 is SYGVNS in the germline V gene. Trimming stripped 8 bases from V and 6 bases from J, with 19 bases between. The CDR3 sequence is 14 residues long. The CDR3 coding sequence is TGTGCCAGCGGAAATCTCAGGGGAAGCGCTGAAGCTTTCTTT. Translating gives CASGNLRGSAEAFF.

V usage is TRBV7-2 and J usage is TRBJ1-1, with 7 bases identical to TRBD1. CDR1 and CDR2 (germline): SGHTA, FQGNSA. V lost 5 bases to trimming and J lost 10 bases; unmatched junction nucleotides: 7. CDR3 length equals 12 residues. The CDR3: CASSLPGQSAFF. The CDR3 DNA reads TGTGCCAGCAGCCTACCGGGACAGTCAGCTTTCTTT.

The J gene is TRBJ2-1, the V gene TRBV3-1 (or the pseudogene TRBV3-2); 10 nucleotides match TRBD2. Trimming at V came to 2 bases and at J to 4 bases, leaving 5 bases not matched to a gene. CDR3 length equals 16 residues. Germline loops: CDR1 LGHDT, CDR2 YNNKEL (reference sequence). CDR3 in DNA: TGTGCCAGCAGCCAACCTAGCGGGGGCCAATACAATGAGCAGTTCTTC. This translates into CASSQPSGGQYNEQFF.

This chain connects TRBV5-1 to TRBJ1-1; the D gene is possibly TRBD1 (5 bases). Trimming cost V 0 bases and J 4 bases, with 19 bases left between them. The CDR3 consists of 17 residues. Germline CDR1 SGHRS, CDR2 YFSETQ. The CDR3 loop is CASSLVGSVLQGTEAFF. CDR3 in DNA: TGCGCCAGCAGCTTGGTAGGGTCAGTACTTCAGGGCACTGAAGCTTTCTTT.

The chain recombines TRBV19 with TRBJ1-5; 8 nucleotides match TRBD1. CDR1 and CDR2 (germline): LNHDA, SQIVND (reference sequence). The V gene end was trimmed by 7 bases and the J gene end by 2 bases; junction bases not matched to a gene: 10. This CDR3 has 16 amino acids. For the CDR3, the DNA is TGTGCCAGTACCGAATCGACAGGGGTAGGCAATCAGCCCCAGCATTTT. Protein: CASTESTGVGNQPQHF. Complete variable domain (other parts from reference TRBV19 and TRBJ1-5): DGGITQSPKYLFRKEGQNVTLSCEQNLNHDAMYWYRQDPGQGLRLIYYSQIVNDFQKGDIAEGYSVSREKKESFPLTVTSAQKNPTAFYLCASTESTGVGNQPQHFGDGTRLSIL.

The chain employs TRBV24-1 and TRBJ1-3; TRBD1 agrees at 9 bases. This CDR3 has 15 residues. V dropped 3 bases and J dropped 1; count of bases not matched to a gene: 0. Germline lookup yields CDR1 KGHDR and CDR2 SFDVKD. The CDR3 spells CATSDGTGSGNTIYF. CDR3 nucleotides: TGTGCCACCAGTGATGGGACAGGGTCTGGAAACACCATATATTTT.

The rearrangement uses TRBV29-1 and TRBJ1-4; tentatively, D is TRBD1 (5 bases). The CDR3 has 14 residues. Germline CDR1 is SQVTM and CDR2 is ANQGSEA. V was pared by 4 bases and J by 8 bases, with 17 bases between. This CDR3 reads CSVVLEGSDEKLFF. In DNA, the CDR3 is TGCAGCGTTGTGTTGGAGGGGAGCGACGAAAAACTGTTTTTT. The whole variable domain, filled in from reference TRBV29-1 and TRBJ1-4, reads SAVISQKPSRDICQRGTSLTIQCQVDSQVTMMFWYRQQPGQSLTLIATANQGSEATYESGFVIDKFPISRPNLTFSTLTVSNMSPEDSSIYLCSVVLEGSDEKLFFGSGTQLSVL.

This clone was seen a single time. This chain joins TRBV30 and TRBJ1-1, with D possibly TRBD1 on 5 matching bases. The germline V and J ends were trimmed by 4 bases and 5 bases, with 17 bases remaining between them. The CDR3 consists of 14 residues. Germline V gene lookup returns CDR1 GTSNPN and CDR2 SVGIG (reference sequence). CDR3 amino acids: CAWTLGGGRTEAFF. CDR3 in DNA: TGTGCCTGGACCCTGGGCGGGGGGAGGACTGAAGCTTTCTTT.

This chain joins TRBV24-1 and TRBJ2-1; no clear D gene. The CDR3 is 14 amino acids. The ends were cut back, 6 bases at V and 6 bases at J, with 14 bases in the middle. CDR1 is KGHDR, CDR2 SFDVKD, per germline. Here the CDR3 reads CATSPVAAINEQFF. In DNA form, the CDR3 reads TGTGCCACCAGTCCAGTTGCGGCGATCAATGAGCAGTTCTTC.